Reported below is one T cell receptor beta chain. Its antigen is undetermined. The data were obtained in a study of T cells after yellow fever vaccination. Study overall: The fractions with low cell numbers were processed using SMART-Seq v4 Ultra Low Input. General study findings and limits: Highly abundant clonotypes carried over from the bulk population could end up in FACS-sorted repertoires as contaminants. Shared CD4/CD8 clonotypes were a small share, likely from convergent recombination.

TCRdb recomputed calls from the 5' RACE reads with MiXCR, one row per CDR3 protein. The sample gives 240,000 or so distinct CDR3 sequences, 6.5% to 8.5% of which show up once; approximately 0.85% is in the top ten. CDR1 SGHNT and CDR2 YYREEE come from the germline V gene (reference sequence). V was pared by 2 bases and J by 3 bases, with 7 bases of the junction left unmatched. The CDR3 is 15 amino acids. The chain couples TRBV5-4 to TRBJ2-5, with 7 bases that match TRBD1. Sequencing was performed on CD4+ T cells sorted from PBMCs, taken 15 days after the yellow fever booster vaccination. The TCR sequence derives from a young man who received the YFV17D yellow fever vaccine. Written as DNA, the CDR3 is TGTGCCAGCAGCTTTACGACAGGGAGAGAAGAGACCCAGTACTTC. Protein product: CASSFTTGREETQYF.